This T cell receptor beta chain was sequenced during a study of beta chain features in type 1 diabetes. For the study at large: What patients shared with healthy donors was a similar profile of age, gender and cell yields.

General study findings and limits: Amplification by PCR could prefer shorter templates, with the same effect in patients and controls.

As for this clone: Its antigen remains unidentified.

Expressed TCRB transcripts were sequenced, since all the RNA that had been isolated was reverse transcribed. It was found that naive, central memory and regulatory T cell samples averaged about 3.4 million reads. Data came from immunoSEQ multiplex PCR; TCRdb stores just in-frame clones and leaves some out. Of 330,000 or so clones in the sample, 12% to 15% were seen once. Trimming took off 6 bases at V and 6 bases at J, with 17 bases between the two ends. CDR3 length: 15 amino acids. Germline CDR1 MNHEY, CDR2 SVGAGI. This TCR was recovered from a man aged 25-45 years in good health. Input material: central memory CD4+ T cells from blood. V and J are TRBV6-5 and TRBJ1-4; D might be TRBD1 (6 bases). The CDR3 protein is CASRQNREEDEKLFF. The DNA for the CDR3 is TGTGCCAGCAGACAAAACAGGGAGGAGGATGAAAAACTGTTTTTT.